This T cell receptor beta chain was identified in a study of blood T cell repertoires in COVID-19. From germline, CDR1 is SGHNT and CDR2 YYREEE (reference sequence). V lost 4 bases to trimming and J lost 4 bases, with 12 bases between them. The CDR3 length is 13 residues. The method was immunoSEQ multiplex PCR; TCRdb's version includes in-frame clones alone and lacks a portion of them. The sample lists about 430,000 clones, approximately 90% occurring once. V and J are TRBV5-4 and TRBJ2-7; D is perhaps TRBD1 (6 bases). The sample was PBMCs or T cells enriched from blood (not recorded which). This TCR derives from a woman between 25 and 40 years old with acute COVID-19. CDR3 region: CASSKDRSYEQYF. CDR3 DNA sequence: TGTGCCAGCAGCAAGGACAGATCATACGAGCAGTACTTC.